The 7 T cell receptor beta chains reported below all come from one sample, sequenced in a study of T cell repertoires in cytomegalovirus infection. TCRdb reanalysed the reads using MiXCR and keeps one entry per CDR3 protein. The data hold about 830,000 distinct CDR3 sequences, with less than 35% observed a single time. The antigens of these receptors remain unknown. Material: cultured CD8+ T cells from PBMCs, obtained from culture after CMV antigen stimulation. Receptor source: a human donor in good health (CMV status not recorded). Some clones in this sample may be carry-over from other donors' samples.

This clonotype has a single count. The genes are TRBV28 and TRBJ1-2; 7 nucleotides align to TRBD1. Germline-derived CDR1 and CDR2 are MDHEN and SYDVKM. The CDR3 contains 15 residues. Trimming took 5 bases from V and 0 from J; bases not matched to a gene: 6. For the CDR3, the DNA is TGTGCCAGCAGTCCTCAGGGGGGGTCTAACTATGGCTACACCTTC. Translated: CASSPQGGSNYGYTF.

This chain links TRBV5-6 with TRBJ1-6, with 9 bases that match TRBD1. Trimming at V came to 1 base and at J to 9 bases, leaving 8 bases not matched to a gene. The CDR3 contains 16 residues. The germline V gene encodes CDR1 SGHDT and CDR2 YYEEEE. This chain's CDR3 is CASSLFRQGGSSPLHF. In DNA form, the CDR3 reads TGTGCCAGCAGCTTGTTTCGACAGGGGGGTAGTTCACCCCTCCACTTT. Full variable domain (outside the CDR3, taken from reference TRBV5-6 and TRBJ1-6): DAGVTQSPTHLIKTRGQQVTLRCSPKSGHDTVSWYQQALGQGPQFIFQYYEEEERQRGNFPDRFSGHQFPNYSSELNVNALLLGDSALYLCASSLFRQGGSSPLHFGNGTRLTVT.

This clonotype was detected ten times or more. This chain connects TRBV12-3 or TRBV12-4 to TRBJ2-1, with 9 bases fitting TRBD1. The CDR3 runs to 21 residues. Losses at the gene ends were 3 bases for V and 8 bases for J; bases not matched to a gene: 26. The CDR3, as DNA: TGTGCCAGCAGTTTCCACATAAGCCGCTCCTGGACAGGGGAAGATAGGGATGAGCAGTTCTTC. Translating gives CASSFHISRSWTGEDRDEQFF.

This clonotype has just a few counts. The CDR3 bases are TGTGCCAGCAGAGAGGGGAGCACAGATACGCAGTATTTT. It yields the protein CASREGSTDTQYF. V gene TRBV7-9 combines with J gene TRBJ2-3; D may correspond to TRBD1 or TRBD2 (5 bases each). This CDR3 has 13 residues. V dropped 6 bases and J dropped 0 bases, with 7 bases sitting between them. Germline CDR1 is SEHNR and CDR2 is FQNEAQ (reference sequence).

With respect to this clonotype: At one of its ends the junction is not consistent with the germline gene, which may arise from a read error. This chain connects TRBV7-6 to TRBJ2-3; weak D call: TRBD1 (6 bases). The germline V gene has CDR1 SGHVS and CDR2 FNYEAQ. CDR3 length: 14 residues. The CDR3 DNA follows: TGTGTCAGCAGCCTACAGGGTATTCTAGATACGCAGTATTTT. Translation gives CVSSLQGILDTQYF.

This clonotype has more than one count but fewer than ten. The rearrangement uses TRBV7-9 and TRBJ2-7; the match to TRBD1 covers 9 bases. The germline V gene has CDR1 SEHNR and CDR2 FQNEAQ (reference sequence). Germline trimming cut 5 bases from V and 3 bases from J; bases unmatched to any gene: 29. The CDR3 has 22 residues. As DNA, the CDR3 is TGTGCCAGCAGCCCCGCTACGGAGCCCGAACTGGTCCCGGGACAGGGCCTCTACGAGCAGTACGTC. This encodes CASSPATEPELVPGQGLYEQYV.

This chain links TRBV6-1 with TRBJ1-1; tentatively, D is TRBD1 (6 bases). V lost 5 bases to trimming and J lost 2 bases, with 15 bases between them. CDR1 is MNHNS, CDR2 SASEGT, per germline. The CDR3 runs to 15 residues. CDR3 loop: CASSYGDTTNTEAFF. Here the CDR3 DNA reads TGTGCCAGCAGTTATGGGGACACTACAAACACTGAAGCTTTCTTT.